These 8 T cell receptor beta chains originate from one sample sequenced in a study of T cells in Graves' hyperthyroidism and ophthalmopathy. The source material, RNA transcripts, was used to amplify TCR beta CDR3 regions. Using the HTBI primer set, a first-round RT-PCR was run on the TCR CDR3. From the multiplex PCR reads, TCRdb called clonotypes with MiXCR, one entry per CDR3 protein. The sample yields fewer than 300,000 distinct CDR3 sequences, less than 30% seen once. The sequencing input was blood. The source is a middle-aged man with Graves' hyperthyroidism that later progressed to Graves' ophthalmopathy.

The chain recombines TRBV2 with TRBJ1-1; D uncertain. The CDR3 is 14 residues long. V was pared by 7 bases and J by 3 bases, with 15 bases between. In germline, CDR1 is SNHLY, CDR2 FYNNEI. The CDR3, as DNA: TGTGCCAGCAACGATCGGGGTATATACACTGAAGCTTTCTTT. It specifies CASNDRGIYTEAFF.

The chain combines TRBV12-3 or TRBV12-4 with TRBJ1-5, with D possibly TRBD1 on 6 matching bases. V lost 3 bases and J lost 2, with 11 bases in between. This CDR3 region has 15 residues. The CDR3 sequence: CASSFQQGRNQPQHF. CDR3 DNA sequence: TGTGCCAGCAGTTTTCAACAGGGTCGCAATCAGCCCCAGCATTTT.

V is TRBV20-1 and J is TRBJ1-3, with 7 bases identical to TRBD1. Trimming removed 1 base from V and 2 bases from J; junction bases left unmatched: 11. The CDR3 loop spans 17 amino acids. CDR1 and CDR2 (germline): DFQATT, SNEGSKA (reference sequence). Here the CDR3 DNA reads TGCAGTGCTAGAGTCTTGGCAGGCAGGGGGACTGGAAACACCATATATTTT. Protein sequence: CSARVLAGRGTGNTIYF.

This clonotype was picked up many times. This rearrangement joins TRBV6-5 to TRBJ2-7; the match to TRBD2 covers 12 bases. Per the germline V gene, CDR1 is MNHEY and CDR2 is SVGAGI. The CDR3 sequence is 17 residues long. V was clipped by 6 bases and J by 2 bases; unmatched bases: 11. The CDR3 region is CASSPGLAGTHPYEQYF. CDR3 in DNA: TGTGCCAGCAGCCCCGGACTAGCGGGAACACATCCCTACGAGCAGTACTTC.

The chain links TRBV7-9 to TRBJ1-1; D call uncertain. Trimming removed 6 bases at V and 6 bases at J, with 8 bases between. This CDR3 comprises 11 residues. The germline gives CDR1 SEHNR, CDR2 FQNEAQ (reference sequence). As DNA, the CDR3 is TGTGCCAGCAGAATACTAGCTGAAGCTTTCTTT. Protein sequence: CASRILAEAFF.

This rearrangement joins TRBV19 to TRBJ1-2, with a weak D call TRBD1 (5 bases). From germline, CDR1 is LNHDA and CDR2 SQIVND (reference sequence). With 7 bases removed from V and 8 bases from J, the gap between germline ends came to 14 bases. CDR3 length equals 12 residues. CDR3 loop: CASTIGTSGYTF. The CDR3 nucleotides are TGTGCCAGTACAATAGGGACGTCCGGCTACACCTTC.

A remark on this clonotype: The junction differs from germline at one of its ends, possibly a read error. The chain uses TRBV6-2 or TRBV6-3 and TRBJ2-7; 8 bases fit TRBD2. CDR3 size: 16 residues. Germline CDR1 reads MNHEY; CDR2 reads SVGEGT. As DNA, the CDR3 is TGTACCAGCAGTTACTCCTGGCTAGCGGGCTCCTACGAGCAGTACTTC. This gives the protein CTSSYSWLAGSYEQYF.

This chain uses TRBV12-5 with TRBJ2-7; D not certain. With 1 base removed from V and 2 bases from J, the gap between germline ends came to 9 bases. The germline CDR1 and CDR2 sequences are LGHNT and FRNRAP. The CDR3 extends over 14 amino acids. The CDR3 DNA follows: TGTGCTAGTGGTTTGGCCGGGCCAGCCTACGAGCAGTACTTC. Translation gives CASGLAGPAYEQYF.